The 8 T cell receptor beta chains reported below all come from one sample, sequenced in a study of shared clonotypes between healthy human individuals. Assay: immunoSEQ multiplex PCR; the TCRdb copy retains only in-frame clones and omits some. The sample consists of about 960,000 clones, around three quarters of them appearing once. The material sequenced was memory CD4+ T cells sorted from blood. Subset noted: CD45RA-negative fraction. The receptors were gathered from a man aged 18-30 years in good health.

This chain connects TRBV29-1 to TRBJ2-1, with D unresolved. This CDR3 has 12 amino acids. Per germline, CDR1 SQVTM and CDR2 ANQGSEA. Trimming removed 5 bases from V and 9 bases from J, with 14 bases in between. The DNA of the CDR3 is TGCAGCGTTAACCATCCCGGCCCTGAGCAGTTCTTC. Encoded protein: CSVNHPGPEQFF.

This chain connects TRBV29-1 to TRBJ1-2; D uncertain. This CDR3 has 9 residues. Per the germline V gene, CDR1 is SQVTM and CDR2 is ANQGSEA. The germline V and J ends were trimmed by 7 bases and 8 bases, with 8 bases remaining between them. The CDR3 DNA reads as TGCAGCGAGTCCGAAGGCTACACCTTC. Amino acid sequence: CSESEGYTF. Together with reference TRBV29-1 and TRBJ1-2, the CDR3 gives the full variable domain: SAVISQKPSRDICQRGTSLTIQCQVDSQVTMMFWYRQQPGQSLTLIATANQGSEATYESGFVIDKFPISRPNLTFSTLTVSNMSPEDSSIYLCSESEGYTFGSGTRLTVV.

The chain couples TRBV7-2 to TRBJ1-2; no reliable D call. In germline, CDR1 is SGHTA, CDR2 FQGNSA. Trimming pared 1 base from V and 2 bases from J, leaving 2 bases between. This CDR3 has 12 amino acids. CDR3 loop: CASSLDNYGYTF. DNA of the CDR3: TGTGCCAGCAGCTTAGACAACTATGGCTACACCTTC.

This chain uses TRBV5-1 with TRBJ2-7; 8 bases line up with TRBD1. The V gene's germline CDR1 is SGHRS and CDR2 YFSETQ. Trimming removed 5 bases from V and 2 bases from J; junction bases left unmatched: 6. This CDR3 is 14 amino acids long. CDR3 nucleotide sequence: TGCGCCAGCAGACTCCGGACAGGGCCCTACGAGCAGTACTTC. Translated, it gives CASRLRTGPYEQYF. The full variable domain, with the rest looked up from reference TRBV5-1 and TRBJ2-7, is KAGVTQTPRYLIKTRGQQVTLSCSPISGHRSVSWYQQTPGQGLQFLFEYFSETQRNKGNFPGRFSGRQFSNSRSEMNVSTLELGDSALYLCASRLRTGPYEQYFGPGTRLTVT.

J is TRBJ1-1 and V is TRBV30; maybe TRBD1 (6 bases). V shed 4 bases and J shed 4 bases, with 28 bases lying between them. CDR3 length equals 18 residues. Per the germline V gene, CDR1 is GTSNPN and CDR2 is SVGIG (reference sequence). CDR3 in amino acids: CAWMRGQGIFGPSTEAFF. DNA for the CDR3: TGTGCCTGGATGCGGGGTCAGGGGATATTTGGTCCTTCCACTGAAGCTTTCTTT.

The chain links TRBV5-4 to TRBJ1-2; a possible D gene is TRBD1 (6 bases). Trimming shortened V by 4 bases and J by 0 bases, and 16 bases separated the two germline ends. Per germline, CDR1 SGHNT and CDR2 YYREEE (reference sequence). This CDR3 has 16 amino acids. The CDR3 DNA is TGTGCCAGCAGCCCCAGGCAGGGGAGAGCTAACTATGGCTACACCTTC. It yields the protein CASSPRQGRANYGYTF.

The chain joins TRBV15 to TRBJ2-2, with no clear D. V lost 6 bases, J lost 1 base, and 9 bases lay in between. Germline assignment: CDR1 LNHNV and CDR2 YYDKDF (reference sequence). The CDR3 spans 14 residues. CDR3 sequence reads: CATSLDVNTGELFF. CDR3 coding DNA: TGTGCCACCAGTCTTGACGTGAACACCGGGGAGCTGTTTTTT.

The count of this clone is one. The chain employs TRBV6-1 and TRBJ2-1, with D tentatively TRBD1 or TRBD2 (5 bases each). CDR3 length: 17 amino acids. V was trimmed by 4 bases and J by 2 bases, leaving 18 bases between them. Germline V gene sequence: CDR1 MNHNS, CDR2 SASEGT. The CDR3 nucleotides read TGTGCCAGCAGTGGCACTAGGGGCGGTCGAACCTACAATGAGCAGTTCTTC. This sequence encodes CASSGTRGGRTYNEQFF.